This entry lists 18 T cell receptor beta chains sequenced from one sample in a study of technical replicates of blood from several donors. Libraries were prepared by immunoSEQ multiplex PCR; TCRdb keeps only in-frame clonotypes and omits some of them. The sample lists tens of thousands of clones, about 90% occurring once. The specimen sequenced was PBMCs. These receptor sequences come from a human donor in good health. Some clones in this sample may be carry-over from other donors' samples.

This clone showed up just once. The chain combines TRBV5-1 with TRBJ1-1; 8 positions match TRBD1. This CDR3 has 18 residues. The V gene's germline CDR1 is SGHRS and CDR2 YFSETQ. Unmatched junction bases numbered 18, after V lost 4 bases and J lost 4 bases. CDR3 region: CASSLLPRQGTLGTEAFF. The CDR3 DNA reads TGCGCCAGCAGCCTGTTACCCAGACAGGGGACCCTGGGCACTGAAGCTTTCTTT.

The J gene is TRBJ1-5, the V gene TRBV19; D is unresolved. The ends were cut back, 5 bases at V and 0 bases at J, with 5 bases in the middle. This CDR3 has 13 amino acids. Germline loops: CDR1 LNHDA, CDR2 SQIVND (reference sequence). The CDR3 protein is CASSGHSNQPQHF. DNA of the CDR3: TGTGCCAGTAGTGGGCATAGCAATCAGCCCCAGCATTTT.

The CDR3 is CASSGGGAGQPQHF. In DNA form, the CDR3 reads TGTGCCAGTAGTGGAGGGGGGGCAGGACAGCCCCAGCATTTT. The chain couples TRBV19 to TRBJ1-5; D possibly corresponds to TRBD1 (6 bases). With 5 bases removed from V and 7 bases from J, the gap between germline ends came to 15 bases. The CDR3 runs to 14 residues. Germline CDR1 and CDR2: LNHDA and SQIVND (reference sequence).

The chain couples TRBV9 to TRBJ2-3; the match to TRBD2 covers 14 bases. The ends lost 4 bases at V and 4 bases at J; junction bases unmatched: 5. Per the germline V gene, CDR1 is SGDLS and CDR2 is YYNGEE. This CDR3 region has 16 residues. The CDR3 DNA follows: TGTGCCAGCAGCCCCGGGACTAGCGGGAGTGCAGATACGCAGTATTTT. This gives the protein CASSPGTSGSADTQYF.

J is TRBJ1-1 and V is TRBV12-5; 7 bases line up with TRBD1. The CDR3 length is 15 residues. Trimming at V came to 5 bases and at J to 5 bases, leaving 11 bases not matched to a gene. Germline CDR1 is LGHNT and CDR2 is FRNRAP. The CDR3 DNA sequence: TGTGCTAGTGGTGGTGACAGGGTGAGGGGAACTGAAGCTTTCTTT. This sequence encodes CASGGDRVRGTEAFF. Full variable domain (rest looked up from reference TRBV12-5 and TRBJ1-1): DARVTQTPRHKVTEMGQEVTMRCQPILGHNTVFWYRQTMMQGLELLAYFRNRAPLDDSGMPKDRFSAEMPDATLATLKIQPSEPRDSAVYFCASGGDRVRGTEAFFGQGTRLTVV.

This chain joins TRBV6-5 and TRBJ2-5, with a weak D call TRBD1 (6 bases). The germline gives CDR1 MNHEY, CDR2 SVGAGI. The CDR3 spans 14 residues. Trimming cost V 4 bases and J 5 bases, with 14 bases left between them. The chain's CDR3 is CASSSGVTGETQYF. The DNA of the CDR3 is TGTGCCAGCAGTTCAGGGGTCACAGGGGAGACCCAGTACTTC.

V usage is TRBV7-2 and J usage is TRBJ2-7; 11 bases line up with TRBD2. The germline CDR1 and CDR2 sequences are SGHTA and FQGNSA. After removal of 6 bases from V and 3 bases from J, the junction contained 7 bases not matched to a gene. There are 15 residues in the CDR3. The CDR3 nucleotides are TGTGCCAGCAGACAGGCCGGGACTAGCGGCTACGAGCAGTACTTC. Translating gives CASRQAGTSGYEQYF.

This clone has just a few counts. J is TRBJ1-5 and V is TRBV19; D remains unclear. Trimming shortened V by 2 bases and J by 6 bases, and 8 bases separated the two germline ends. Germline CDR1 is LNHDA and CDR2 is SQIVND (reference sequence). This CDR3 has 13 amino acids. The chain's CDR3 is CASSIQAGQPQHF. The CDR3 DNA reads as TGTGCCAGTAGTATACAGGCCGGTCAGCCCCAGCATTTT.

The V call is TRBV9, the J call TRBJ1-4; D is possibly TRBD1 (5 bases). Germline V lookup: CDR1 SGDLS, CDR2 YYNGEE. Trimming took off 4 bases at V and 4 bases at J, with 17 bases between the two ends. The CDR3 has 16 residues. CDR3 bases: TGTGCCAGCAGCCCAAGCCTACGGGGGATTAATGAAAAACTGTTTTTT. Amino acids: CASSPSLRGINEKLFF. The complete variable domain, with remaining parts taken from reference TRBV9 and TRBJ1-4, reads DSGVTQTPKHLITATGQRVTLRCSPRSGDLSVYWYQQSLDQGLQFLIQYYNGEERAKGNILERFSAQQFPDLHSELNLSSLELGDSALYFCASSPSLRGINEKLFFGSGTQLSVL.

This chain connects TRBV13 to TRBJ1-2; D unclear. With 2 bases removed from V and 8 bases from J, the gap between germline ends came to 15 bases. CDR3 size: 14 residues. Looked up from germline, CDR1 is PRHDT and CDR2 is FYEKMQ (reference sequence). The CDR3 loop reads CASSLKSQVRGYTF. CDR3 nucleotides: TGTGCCAGCAGCTTAAAGTCCCAAGTGCGAGGCTACACCTTC.

By share of the sample, this clone is medium-sized. V gene TRBV5-4 combines with J gene TRBJ2-4; D is possibly TRBD2 (5 bases). Looked up from germline, CDR1 is SGHNT and CDR2 is YYREEE (reference sequence). V was clipped by 4 bases and J by 0 bases, with 8 bases between them. The CDR3 is made up of 14 amino acids. In DNA form, the CDR3 reads TGTGCCAGCAGCGAAGGACTAGCCAAAAACATTCAGTACTTC. Translating gives CASSEGLAKNIQYF.

J is TRBJ2-2 and V is TRBV6-1; D is uncertain. Per germline, CDR1 MNHNS and CDR2 SASEGT. The CDR3 runs to 16 residues. Trimming stripped 1 base from V and 0 bases from J, with 9 bases between. CDR3 DNA: TGTGCCAGCAGTGAAGTGCAGGTCGCGAACACCGGGGAGCTGTTTTTT. The encoded protein is CASSEVQVANTGELFF.

The rearrangement links TRBV10-3 to TRBJ1-1, with TRBD1 matching 8 bases. Unmatched junction bases numbered 5, after V lost 6 bases and J lost 5 bases. The CDR3 loop spans 13 amino acids. Germline CDR1 ENHRY, CDR2 SYGVKD. The CDR3 protein is CAIRDRVETEAFF. CDR3 in DNA: TGTGCCATCAGGGACAGGGTAGAAACTGAAGCTTTCTTT.

This clone was seen only a few times. This rearrangement joins TRBV18 to TRBJ1-6; D is unresolved. The ends were cut back, 3 bases at V and 0 bases at J, with 6 bases in the middle. Germline V gene sequence: CDR1 KGHSH, CDR2 LQKENI. The CDR3 is 15 residues long. The CDR3, as DNA: TGTGCCAGCTCACCCGCGAGCTCCTATAATTCACCCCTCCACTTT. Encoded protein: CASSPASSYNSPLHF.

The chain uses TRBV4-3 and TRBJ2-2; no clear D gene. Per the germline V gene, CDR1 is LGHNA and CDR2 is YSLEER. CDR3 size: 13 residues. The ends were cut back, 4 bases at V and 2 bases at J, with 5 bases in the middle. CDR3 sequence (DNA): TGCGCCAGCAGCCTCCTCAACACCGGGGAGCTGTTTTTT. It specifies CASSLLNTGELFF.

J is TRBJ1-2 and V is TRBV7-2; 7 bases agree with TRBD1. V gave up 5 bases and J gave up 4 bases; unmatched junction bases: 1. CDR1 is SGHTA and CDR2 is FQGNSA in the germline V gene. The CDR3 has 12 amino acids. CDR3 bases: TGTGCCAGCAGCCGGGACAGCTATGGCTACACCTTC. Its protein product is CASSRDSYGYTF. Combining the CDR3 with reference TRBV7-2 and TRBJ1-2 gives the whole variable domain GAGVSQSPSNKVTEKGKDVELRCDPISGHTALYWYRQSLGQGLEFLIYFQGNSAPDKSGLPSDRFSAERTGGSVSTLTIQRTQQEDSAVYLCASSRDSYGYTFGSGTRLTVV.

This chain links TRBV5-4 with TRBJ2-3; TRBD2 is a possible D gene (5 bases). This CDR3 comprises 13 residues. Germline loops: CDR1 SGHNT, CDR2 YYREEE (reference sequence). V dropped 5 bases and J dropped 6 bases, with 13 bases sitting between them. The CDR3 loop reads CASRSGGEDTQYF. The CDR3, as DNA: TGTGCCAGCAGGAGCGGCGGAGAGGATACGCAGTATTTT. The variable domain in full, with the rest retrieved from reference TRBV5-4 and TRBJ2-3, is ETGVTQSPTHLIKTRGQQVTLRCSSQSGHNTVSWYQQALGQGPQFIFQYYREEENGRGNFPPRFSGLQFPNYSSELNVNALELDDSALYLCASRSGGEDTQYFGPGTRLTVL.

This chain links TRBV6-1 with TRBJ1-2; possibly TRBD1 for D (5 bases). CDR3 length: 15 residues. The V end was cut by 3 bases, the J end by 4 bases, with 15 bases between. Germline V gene sequence: CDR1 MNHNS, CDR2 SASEGT. The CDR3 region has the DNA TGTGCCAGCAGTGATGCCAGGGCAAGGGTCTATGGCTACACCTTC. This codes for CASSDARARVYGYTF.